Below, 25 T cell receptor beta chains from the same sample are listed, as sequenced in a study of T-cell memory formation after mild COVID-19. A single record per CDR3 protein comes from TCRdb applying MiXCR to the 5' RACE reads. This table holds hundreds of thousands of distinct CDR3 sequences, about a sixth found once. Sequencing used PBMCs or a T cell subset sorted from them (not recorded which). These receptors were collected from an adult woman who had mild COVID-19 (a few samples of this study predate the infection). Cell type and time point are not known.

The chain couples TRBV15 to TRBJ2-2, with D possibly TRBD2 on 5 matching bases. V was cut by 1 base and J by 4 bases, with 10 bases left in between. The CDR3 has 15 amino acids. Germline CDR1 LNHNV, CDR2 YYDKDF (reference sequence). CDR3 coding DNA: TGTGCCACCAGCAGAGCAAGGACTCCCACCGGGGAGCTGTTTTTT. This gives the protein CATSRARTPTGELFF. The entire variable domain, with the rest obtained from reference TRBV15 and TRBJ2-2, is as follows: DAMVIQNPRYQVTQFGKPVTLSCSQTLNHNVMYWYQQKSSQAPKLLFHYYDKDFNNEADTPDNFQSRRPNTSFCFLDIRSPGLGDTAMYLCATSRARTPTGELFFGEGSRLTVL.

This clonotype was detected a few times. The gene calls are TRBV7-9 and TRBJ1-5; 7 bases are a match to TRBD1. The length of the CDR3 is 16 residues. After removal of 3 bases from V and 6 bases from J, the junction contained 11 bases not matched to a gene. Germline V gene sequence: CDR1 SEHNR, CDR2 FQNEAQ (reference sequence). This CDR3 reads CASSFAGGGVGQPQHF. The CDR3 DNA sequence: TGTGCCAGCAGCTTCGCCGGAGGGGGCGTTGGTCAGCCCCAGCATTTT.

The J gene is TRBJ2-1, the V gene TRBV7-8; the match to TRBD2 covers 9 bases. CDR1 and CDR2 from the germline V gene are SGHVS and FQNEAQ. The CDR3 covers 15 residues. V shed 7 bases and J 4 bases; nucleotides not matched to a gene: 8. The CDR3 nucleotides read TGTGCCAGCACCCAGACTAGCGGTGGATACAATGAGCAGTTCTTC. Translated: CASTQTSGGYNEQFF. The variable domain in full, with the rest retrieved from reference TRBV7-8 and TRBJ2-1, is GAGVSQSPRYKVAKRGQDVALRCDPISGHVSLFWYQQALGQGPEFLTYFQNEAQLDKSGLPSDRFFAERPEGSVSTLKIQRTQQEDSAVYLCASTQTSGGYNEQFFGPGTRLTVL.

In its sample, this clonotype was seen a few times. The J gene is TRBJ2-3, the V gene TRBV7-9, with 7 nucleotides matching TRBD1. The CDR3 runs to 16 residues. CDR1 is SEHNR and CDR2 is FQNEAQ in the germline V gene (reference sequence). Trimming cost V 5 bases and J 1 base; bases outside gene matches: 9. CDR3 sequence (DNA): TGTGCCAGCAGCGATTTGAGGGGGCGCGGCACAGATACGCAGTATTTT. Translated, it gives CASSDLRGRGTDTQYF.

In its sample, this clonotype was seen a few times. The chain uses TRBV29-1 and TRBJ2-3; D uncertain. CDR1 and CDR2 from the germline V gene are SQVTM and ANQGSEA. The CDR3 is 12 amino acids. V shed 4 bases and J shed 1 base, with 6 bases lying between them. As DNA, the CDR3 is TGCAGCGTTGGGGCGGGCACAGATACGCAGTATTTT. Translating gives CSVGAGTDTQYF.

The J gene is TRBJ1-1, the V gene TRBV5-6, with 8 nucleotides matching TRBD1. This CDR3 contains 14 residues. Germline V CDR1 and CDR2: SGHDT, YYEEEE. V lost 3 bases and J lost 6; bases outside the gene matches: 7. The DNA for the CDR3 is TGTGCCAGCAGCTGGGGCCCACAGGGGGCTGAAGCTTTCTTT. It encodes CASSWGPQGAEAFF.

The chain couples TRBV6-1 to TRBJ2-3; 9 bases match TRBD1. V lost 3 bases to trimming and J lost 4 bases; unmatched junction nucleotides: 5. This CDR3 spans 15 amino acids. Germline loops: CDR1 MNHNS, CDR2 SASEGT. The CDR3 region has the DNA TGTGCCAGCAGTGACGGGACAGGGTGGCCAGATACGCAGTATTTT. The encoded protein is CASSDGTGWPDTQYF.

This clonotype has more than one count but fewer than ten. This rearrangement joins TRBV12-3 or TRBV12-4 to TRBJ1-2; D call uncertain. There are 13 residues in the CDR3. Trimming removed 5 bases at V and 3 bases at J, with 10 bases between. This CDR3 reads CASSPVGYYGYTF. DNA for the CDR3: TGTGCCAGCAGTCCCGTCGGGTACTATGGCTACACCTTC.

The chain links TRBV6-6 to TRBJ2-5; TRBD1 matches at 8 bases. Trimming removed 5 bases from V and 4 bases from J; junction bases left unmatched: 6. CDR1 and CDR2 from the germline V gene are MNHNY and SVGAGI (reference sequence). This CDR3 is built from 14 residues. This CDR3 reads CASSARTGRETQYF. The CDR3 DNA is TGTGCCAGCAGTGCTAGGACAGGGAGAGAGACCCAGTACTTC.

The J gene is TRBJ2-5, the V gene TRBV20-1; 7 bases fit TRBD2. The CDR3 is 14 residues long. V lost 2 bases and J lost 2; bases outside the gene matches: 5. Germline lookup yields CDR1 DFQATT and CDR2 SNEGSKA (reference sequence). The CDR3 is CSARPLAVQETQYF. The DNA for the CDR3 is TGCAGTGCTAGACCGCTAGCGGTACAAGAGACCCAGTACTTC.

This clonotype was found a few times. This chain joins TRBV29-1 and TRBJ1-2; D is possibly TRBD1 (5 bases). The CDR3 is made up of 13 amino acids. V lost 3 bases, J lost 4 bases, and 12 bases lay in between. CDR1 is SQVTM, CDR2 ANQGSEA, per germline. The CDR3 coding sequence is TGCAGCGTTGAGGGGGGGGATCCCTATGGCTACACCTTC. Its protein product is CSVEGGDPYGYTF.

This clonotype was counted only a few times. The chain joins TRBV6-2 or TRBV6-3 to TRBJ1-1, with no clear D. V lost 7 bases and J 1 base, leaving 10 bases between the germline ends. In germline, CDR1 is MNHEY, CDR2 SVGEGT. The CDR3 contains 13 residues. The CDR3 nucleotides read TGTGCCAGCATCGCTGGGCGGAACACTGAAGCTTTCTTT. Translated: CASIAGRNTEAFF.

CDR3 nucleotide sequence: TGTGCCAGTAGTTACCGGACAGTGCGCTCTGGAAACACCATATATTTT. Amino acids: CASSYRTVRSGNTIYF. The chain couples TRBV19 to TRBJ1-3, with D tentatively TRBD1 (6 bases). The CDR3 has 16 residues. Between the trimmed V and J ends, which lost 5 bases and 0 bases, there was a span of 14 bases. Germline assignment: CDR1 LNHDA and CDR2 SQIVND (reference sequence).

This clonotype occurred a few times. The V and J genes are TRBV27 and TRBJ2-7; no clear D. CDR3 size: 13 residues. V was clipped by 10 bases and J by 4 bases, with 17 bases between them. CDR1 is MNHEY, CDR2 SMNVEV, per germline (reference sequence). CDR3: CATPQSGAYEQYF. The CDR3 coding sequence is TGTGCCACCCCCCAGTCGGGCGCGTACGAGCAGTACTTC.

CDR3 in DNA: TGCGCCAGCAGTCGTACGGGGTTCCCAGCTTTCTTT. Amino acids: CASSRTGFPAFF. The chain has TRBV5-1 and TRBJ1-1; D is ambiguous. CDR1 is SGHRS and CDR2 is YFSETQ in the germline V gene. V dropped 5 bases and J dropped 10 bases, with 15 bases sitting between them. CDR3 length: 12 amino acids.

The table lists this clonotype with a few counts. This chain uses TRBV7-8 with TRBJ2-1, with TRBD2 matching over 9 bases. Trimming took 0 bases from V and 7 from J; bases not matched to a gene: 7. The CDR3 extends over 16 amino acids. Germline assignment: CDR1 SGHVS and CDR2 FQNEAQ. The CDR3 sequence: CASSLAYSGRKNEQFF. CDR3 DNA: TGTGCCAGCAGCTTAGCGTATAGCGGGAGAAAGAATGAGCAGTTCTTC.

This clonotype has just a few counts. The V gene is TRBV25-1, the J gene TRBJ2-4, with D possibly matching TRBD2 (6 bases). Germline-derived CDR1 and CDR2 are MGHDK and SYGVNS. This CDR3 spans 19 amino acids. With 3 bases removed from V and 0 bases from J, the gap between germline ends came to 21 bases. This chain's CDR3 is CASSEGGGRAILAKNIQYF. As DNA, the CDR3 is TGTGCCAGCAGTGAGGGAGGCGGAAGAGCGATACTAGCCAAAAACATTCAGTACTTC.

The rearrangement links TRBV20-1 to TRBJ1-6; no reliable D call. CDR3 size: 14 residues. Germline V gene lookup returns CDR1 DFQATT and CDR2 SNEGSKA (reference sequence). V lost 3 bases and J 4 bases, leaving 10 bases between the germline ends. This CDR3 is CSASAGLYNSPLHF. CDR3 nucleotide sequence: TGCAGTGCTAGCGCTGGACTTTATAATTCACCCCTCCACTTT.

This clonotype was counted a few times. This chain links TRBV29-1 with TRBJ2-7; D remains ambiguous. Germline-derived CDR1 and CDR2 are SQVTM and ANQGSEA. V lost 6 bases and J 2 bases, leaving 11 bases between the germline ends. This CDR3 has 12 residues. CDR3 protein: CSVQTTTYEQYF. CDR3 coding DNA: TGCAGCGTGCAGACAACGACCTACGAGCAGTACTTC.

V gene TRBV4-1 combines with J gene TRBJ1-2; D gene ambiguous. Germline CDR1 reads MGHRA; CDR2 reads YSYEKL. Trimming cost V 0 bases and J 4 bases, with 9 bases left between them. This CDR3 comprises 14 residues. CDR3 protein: CASSQEFGSYGYTF. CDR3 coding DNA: TGCGCCAGCAGCCAAGAGTTTGGCAGCTATGGCTACACCTTC.

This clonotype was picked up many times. The CDR3: CSARDRQAMTPLHF. The CDR3 DNA reads as TGCAGTGCTAGAGATCGACAGGCAATGACACCCCTCCACTTT. The chain has TRBV20-1 and TRBJ1-6; TRBD1 is a possible D gene (6 bases). Germline V lookup: CDR1 DFQATT, CDR2 SNEGSKA (reference sequence). The CDR3 has 14 amino acids. Trimming took 0 bases from V and 11 from J, leaving 14 bases between them.

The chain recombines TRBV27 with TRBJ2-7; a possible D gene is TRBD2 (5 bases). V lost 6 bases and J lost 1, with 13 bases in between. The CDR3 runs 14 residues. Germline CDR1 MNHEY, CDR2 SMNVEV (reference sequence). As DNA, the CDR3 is TGTGCCAGCAGGTCCGGACTGAATTCCTACGAGCAGTACTTC. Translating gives CASRSGLNSYEQYF.

CDR3 region: CATSRAQIYEQYF. The DNA for the CDR3 is TGTGCCACCAGCAGAGCTCAAATCTACGAGCAGTACTTC. V gene TRBV15 combines with J gene TRBJ2-7; the D is unclear. V dropped 1 base and J dropped 3 bases, with 7 bases sitting between them. Looked up from germline, CDR1 is LNHNV and CDR2 is YYDKDF (reference sequence). The CDR3 extends over 13 amino acids.

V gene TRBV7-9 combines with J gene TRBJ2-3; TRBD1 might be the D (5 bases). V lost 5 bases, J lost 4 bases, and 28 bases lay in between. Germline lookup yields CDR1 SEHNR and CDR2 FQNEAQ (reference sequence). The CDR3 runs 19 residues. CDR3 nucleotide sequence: TGTGCCAGCAGCACCCATCAACCCCTCACCGACAGCTTCCCAGATACGCAGTATTTT. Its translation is CASSTHQPLTDSFPDTQYF.

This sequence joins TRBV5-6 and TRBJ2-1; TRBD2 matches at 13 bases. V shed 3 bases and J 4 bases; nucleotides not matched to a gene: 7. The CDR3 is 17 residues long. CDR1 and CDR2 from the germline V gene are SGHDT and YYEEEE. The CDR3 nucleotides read TGTGCCAGCAGCTCGAGACTAGCGGGGGGCCTATACAATGAGCAGTTCTTC. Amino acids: CASSSRLAGGLYNEQFF.